Following are 6 T cell receptor beta chains from one sample sequenced in a study of T cells after yellow fever vaccination. TCRdb reprocessed the 5' RACE reads with MiXCR, giving one entry per CDR3 protein. The top ten hold 20% to 30% of the sample, which has about 310,000 distinct CDR3 sequences, more than 3% seen once. Specimen: PBMCs, collected on the day of the yellow fever booster vaccination. The receptors here all came from a man in his late teens or twenties who received the YFV17D yellow fever vaccine.

The sample holds many counts of this clonotype. V is TRBV20-1 and J is TRBJ2-1; possible D gene TRBD1, 6 bases. This CDR3 is 15 amino acids long. With 0 bases removed from V and 2 bases from J, the gap between germline ends came to 11 bases. Germline CDR1 and CDR2: DFQATT and SNEGSKA (reference sequence). CDR3 residues: CSARDSTGPYNEQFF. The CDR3 DNA reads TGCAGTGCTAGAGATTCGACAGGCCCCTACAATGAGCAGTTCTTC.

This clonotype was detected many times. Written as DNA, the CDR3 is TGTGCCAGCTCACCCTACCCGGGACAGGGCCACGAGCAGTACTTC. This translates into CASSPYPGQGHEQYF. The chain couples TRBV18 to TRBJ2-7; 9 positions match TRBD1. The CDR3 sequence is 15 residues long. Germline loops: CDR1 KGHSH, CDR2 LQKENI. The trim removed 3 bases at V and 5 bases at J, leaving 8 bases unmatched.

This chain connects TRBV12-3 or TRBV12-4 to TRBJ2-2; D remains ambiguous. V lost 5 bases to trimming and J lost 4 bases, with 8 bases between them. The CDR3 extends over 13 amino acids. CDR3 bases: TGTGCCAGCAGTATACTGAGCACCGGGGAGCTGTTTTTT. This codes for CASSILSTGELFF.

There are many counts of this clonotype. This sequence joins TRBV20-1 and TRBJ2-5, with 9 bases that match TRBD2. The CDR3 is 15 amino acids. J lost 2 bases, V lost 3 bases, and 7 bases had no gene match. Germline CDR1 is DFQATT and CDR2 is SNEGSKA (reference sequence). In DNA form, the CDR3 reads TGCAGTGCTAGGGTCCCGGGACTAGCACAAGAGACCCAGTACTTC. Protein: CSARVPGLAQETQYF.

This clonotype was seen many times. The chain combines TRBV5-1 with TRBJ1-5; no reliable D call. CDR3 length: 15 amino acids. V was trimmed by 0 bases and J by 2 bases, leaving 9 bases between them. Germline CDR1 is SGHRS and CDR2 is YFSETQ. The CDR3 region has the DNA TGCGCCAGCAGCTTGGATGGGTTGGGCAATCAGCCCCAGCATTTT. It specifies CASSLDGLGNQPQHF.

This clonotype has ten or more counts. The chain recombines TRBV20-1 with TRBJ1-6; no reliable D call. The V gene's germline CDR1 is DFQATT and CDR2 SNEGSKA (reference sequence). This CDR3 region has 13 residues. V was cut by 5 bases and J by 8 bases, with 13 bases left in between. CDR3 in amino acids: CSALGQPDSPLHF. The CDR3 DNA reads as TGCAGTGCTCTGGGTCAGCCGGATTCACCCCTCCACTTT.